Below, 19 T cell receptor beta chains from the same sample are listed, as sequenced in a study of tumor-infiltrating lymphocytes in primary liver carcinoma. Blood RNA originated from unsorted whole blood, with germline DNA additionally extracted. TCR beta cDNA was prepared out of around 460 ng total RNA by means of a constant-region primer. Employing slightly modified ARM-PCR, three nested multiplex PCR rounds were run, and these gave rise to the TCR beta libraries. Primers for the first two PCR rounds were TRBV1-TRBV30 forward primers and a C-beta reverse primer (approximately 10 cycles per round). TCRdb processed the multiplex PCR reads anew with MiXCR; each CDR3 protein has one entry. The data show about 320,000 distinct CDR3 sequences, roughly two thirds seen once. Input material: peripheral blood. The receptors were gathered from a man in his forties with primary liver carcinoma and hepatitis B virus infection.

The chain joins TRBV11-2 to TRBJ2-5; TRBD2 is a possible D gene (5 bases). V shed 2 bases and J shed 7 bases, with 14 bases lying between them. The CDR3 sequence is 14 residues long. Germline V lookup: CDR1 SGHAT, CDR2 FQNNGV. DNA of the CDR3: TGTGCCAGCAGCTTACGTGGGAGCGGAGGGACCCAGTACTTC. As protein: CASSLRGSGGTQYF.

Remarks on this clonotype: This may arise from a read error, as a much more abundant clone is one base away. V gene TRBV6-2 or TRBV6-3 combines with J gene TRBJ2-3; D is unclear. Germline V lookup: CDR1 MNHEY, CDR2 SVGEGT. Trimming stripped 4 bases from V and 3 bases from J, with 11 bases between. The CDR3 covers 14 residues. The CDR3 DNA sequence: TGTGCCAGCAGTTCCCTCGCCTTAACAGATACGCAGTATTTT. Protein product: CASSSLALTDTQYF.

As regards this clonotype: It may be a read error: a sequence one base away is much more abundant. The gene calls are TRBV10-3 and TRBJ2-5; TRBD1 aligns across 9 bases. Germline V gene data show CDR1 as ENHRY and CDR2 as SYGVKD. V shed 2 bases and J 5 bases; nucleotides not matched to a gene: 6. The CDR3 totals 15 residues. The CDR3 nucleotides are TGTGCCATCAGTGAGGGACAGGGGTATGTGGAGACCCAGTACTTC. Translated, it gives CAISEGQGYVETQYF.

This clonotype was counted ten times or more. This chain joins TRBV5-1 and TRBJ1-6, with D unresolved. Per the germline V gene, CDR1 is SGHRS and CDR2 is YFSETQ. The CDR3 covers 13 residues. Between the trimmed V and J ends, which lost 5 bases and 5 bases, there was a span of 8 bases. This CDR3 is CASREGNNSPLHF. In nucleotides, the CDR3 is TGCGCCAGCAGAGAGGGAAATAATTCACCCCTCCACTTT.

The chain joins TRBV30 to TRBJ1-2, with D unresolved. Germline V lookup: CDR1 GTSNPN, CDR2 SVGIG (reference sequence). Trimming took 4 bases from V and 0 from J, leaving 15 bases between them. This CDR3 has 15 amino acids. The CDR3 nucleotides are TGTGCCTGGACCCGCGGTCAGGATTCTAACTATGGCTACACCTTC. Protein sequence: CAWTRGQDSNYGYTF.

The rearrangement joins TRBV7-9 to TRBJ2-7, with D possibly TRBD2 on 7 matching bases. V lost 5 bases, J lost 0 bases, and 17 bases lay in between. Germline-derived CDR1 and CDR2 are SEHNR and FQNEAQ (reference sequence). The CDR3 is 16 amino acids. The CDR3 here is CASSPRGAGSSYEQYF. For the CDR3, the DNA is TGTGCCAGCAGCCCACGGGGGGCGGGAAGCTCCTACGAGCAGTACTTC.

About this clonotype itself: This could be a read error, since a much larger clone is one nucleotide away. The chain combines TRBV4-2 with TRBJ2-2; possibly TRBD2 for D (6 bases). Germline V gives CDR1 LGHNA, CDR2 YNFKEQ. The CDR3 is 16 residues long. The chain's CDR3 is CASSLSGGEQTGDLFF. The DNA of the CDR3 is TGTGCCAGCAGCCTCTCAGGAGGGGAGCAAACCGGGGATCTGTTTTTT.

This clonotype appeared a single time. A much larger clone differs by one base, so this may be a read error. The CDR3 nucleotides read TGTGCCAGCAGTTTGAAGGAGACGAATACGCAGTGTTTT. Residues: CASSLKETNTQCF. The chain recombines TRBV12-3 or TRBV12-4 with TRBJ2-3, with no clear D. The CDR3 spans 13 residues.

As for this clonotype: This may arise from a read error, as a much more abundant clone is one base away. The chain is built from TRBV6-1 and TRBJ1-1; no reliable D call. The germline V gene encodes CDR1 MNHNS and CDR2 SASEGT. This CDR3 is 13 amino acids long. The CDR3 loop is CASSGGKRTEASF. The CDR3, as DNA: TGTGCCAGCAGTGGAGGGAAACGGACTGAAGCTTCCTTT.

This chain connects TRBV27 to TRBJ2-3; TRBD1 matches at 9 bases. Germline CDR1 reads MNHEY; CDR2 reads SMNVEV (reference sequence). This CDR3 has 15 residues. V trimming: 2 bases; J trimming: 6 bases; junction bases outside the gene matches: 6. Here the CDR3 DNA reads TGTGCCAGCAGTTTAACGGACAGGGGTCTTGATACGCAGTATTTT. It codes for CASSLTDRGLDTQYF.

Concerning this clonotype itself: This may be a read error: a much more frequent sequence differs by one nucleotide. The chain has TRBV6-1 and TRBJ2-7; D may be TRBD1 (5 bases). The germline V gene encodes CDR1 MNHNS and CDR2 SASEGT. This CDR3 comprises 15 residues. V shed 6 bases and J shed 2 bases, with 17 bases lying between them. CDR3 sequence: CASSPTGRVTYEQYF. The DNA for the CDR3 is TGTGCCAGCAGCCCAACAGGCCGAGTAACCTACGAGCAGTACTTC.

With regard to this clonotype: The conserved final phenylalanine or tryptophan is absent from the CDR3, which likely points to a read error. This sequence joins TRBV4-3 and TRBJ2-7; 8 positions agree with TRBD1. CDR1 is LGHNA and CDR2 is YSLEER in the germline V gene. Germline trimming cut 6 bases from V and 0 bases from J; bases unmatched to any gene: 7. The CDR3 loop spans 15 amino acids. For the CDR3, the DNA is TGCGCCAGCAGTACCCGGACAGGGACCTCCTACGAGCAGTACTCC. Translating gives CASSTRTGTSYEQYS.

As DNA, the CDR3 is TGTGCCAGCAGAGCGGGACAAAACCCCTACGAGCAGTACTTC. This sequence encodes CASRAGQNPYEQYF. The chain couples TRBV28 to TRBJ2-7; the D gene is possibly TRBD2 (7 bases). The V end lost 6 bases, the J end lost 2 bases, and 14 bases lay between the germline ends. CDR1 is MDHEN and CDR2 is SYDVKM in the germline V gene. This CDR3 has 14 residues.

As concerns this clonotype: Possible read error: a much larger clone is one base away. In nucleotides, the CDR3 is TGTGCCAGCAACCAAGAGGGGCAGATCCAAGAGACCCAGTACTTC. As protein: CASNQEGQIQETQYF. The chain joins TRBV4-2 to TRBJ2-5; D could derive from TRBD1 or TRBD2 (5 bases each). This CDR3 has 15 amino acids. Per germline, CDR1 LGHNA and CDR2 YNFKEQ.

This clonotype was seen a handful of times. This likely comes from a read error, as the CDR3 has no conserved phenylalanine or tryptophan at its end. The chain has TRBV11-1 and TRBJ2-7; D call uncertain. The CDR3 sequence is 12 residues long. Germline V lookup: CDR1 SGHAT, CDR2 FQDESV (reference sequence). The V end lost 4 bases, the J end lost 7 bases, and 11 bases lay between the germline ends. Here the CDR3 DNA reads TGTGCCAGCAGCTCCCCGCTGCGGGAGCAGTACATC. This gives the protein CASSSPLREQYI.

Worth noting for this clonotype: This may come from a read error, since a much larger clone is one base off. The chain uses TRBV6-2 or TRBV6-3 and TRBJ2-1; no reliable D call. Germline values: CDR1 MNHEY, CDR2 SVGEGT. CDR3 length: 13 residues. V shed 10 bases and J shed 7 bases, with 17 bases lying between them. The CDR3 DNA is TGTGCCAACAGATCCTTGGTGAAAAATGAGCAGTTCTTC. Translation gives CANRSLVKNEQFF.

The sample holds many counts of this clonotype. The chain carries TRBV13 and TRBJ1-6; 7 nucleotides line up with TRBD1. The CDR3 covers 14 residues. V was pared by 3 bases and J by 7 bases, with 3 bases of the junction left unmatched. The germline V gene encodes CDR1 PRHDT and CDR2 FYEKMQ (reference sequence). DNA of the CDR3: TGTGCCAGCAGCTTCCGGGACAGAAATTCACCCCTCCACTTT. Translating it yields CASSFRDRNSPLHF.

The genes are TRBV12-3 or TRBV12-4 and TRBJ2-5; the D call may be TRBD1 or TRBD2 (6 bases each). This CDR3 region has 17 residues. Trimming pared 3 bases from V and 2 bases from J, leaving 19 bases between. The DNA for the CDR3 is TGTGCCAGCAGTTTTCGTAGGGGGGAGAGAGTTCAAGAGACCCAGTACTTC. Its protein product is CASSFRRGERVQETQYF.

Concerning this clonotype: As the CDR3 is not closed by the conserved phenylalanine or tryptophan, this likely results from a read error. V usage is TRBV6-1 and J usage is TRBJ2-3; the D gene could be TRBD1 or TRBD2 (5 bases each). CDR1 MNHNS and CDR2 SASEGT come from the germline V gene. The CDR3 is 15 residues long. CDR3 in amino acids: CASSDPWGKTDTQYL. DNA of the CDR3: TGTGCCAGCAGTGACCCTTGGGGGAAGACAGATACACAGTATCTT.